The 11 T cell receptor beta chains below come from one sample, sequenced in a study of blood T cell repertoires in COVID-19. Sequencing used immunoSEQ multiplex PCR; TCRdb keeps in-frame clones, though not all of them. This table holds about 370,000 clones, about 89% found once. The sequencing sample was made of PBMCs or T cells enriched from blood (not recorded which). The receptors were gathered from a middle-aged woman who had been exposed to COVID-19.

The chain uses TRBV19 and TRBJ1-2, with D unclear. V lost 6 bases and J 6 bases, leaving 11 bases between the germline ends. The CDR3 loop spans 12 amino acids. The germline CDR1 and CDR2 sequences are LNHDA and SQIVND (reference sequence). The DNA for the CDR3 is TGTGCCAGTAGGACCGGGATCCATGGCTACACCTTC. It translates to CASRTGIHGYTF.

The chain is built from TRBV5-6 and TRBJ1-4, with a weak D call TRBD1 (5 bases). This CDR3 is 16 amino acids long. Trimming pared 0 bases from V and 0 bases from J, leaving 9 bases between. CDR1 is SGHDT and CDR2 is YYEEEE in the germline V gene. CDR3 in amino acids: CASSLDRFATNEKLFF. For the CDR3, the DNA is TGTGCCAGCAGCTTGGACAGGTTTGCAACTAATGAAAAACTGTTTTTT.

The CDR3 sequence is CASSPPTVAAEAFF. Here the CDR3 DNA reads TGTGCCAGTAGTCCCCCGACAGTGGCAGCTGAAGCTTTCTTT. V and J are TRBV19 and TRBJ1-1; TRBD1 might be the D (5 bases). V lost 5 bases to trimming and J lost 6 bases, with 16 bases between them. This CDR3 has 14 residues. Germline CDR1 reads LNHDA; CDR2 reads SQIVND (reference sequence).

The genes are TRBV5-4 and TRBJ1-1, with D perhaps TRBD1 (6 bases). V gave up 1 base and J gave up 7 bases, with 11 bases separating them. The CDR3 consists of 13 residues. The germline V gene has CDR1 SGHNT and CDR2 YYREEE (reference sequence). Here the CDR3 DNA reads TGTGCCAGCAGCTTGCAGGGGACCTTTGAAGCTTTCTTT. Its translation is CASSLQGTFEAFF.

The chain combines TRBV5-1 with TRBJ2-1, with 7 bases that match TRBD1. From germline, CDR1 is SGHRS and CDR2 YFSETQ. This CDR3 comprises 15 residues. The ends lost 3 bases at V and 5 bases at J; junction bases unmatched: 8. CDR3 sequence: CASSSARDRNNEQFF. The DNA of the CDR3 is TGCGCCAGCAGCTCGGCCCGGGACAGAAACAATGAGCAGTTCTTC.

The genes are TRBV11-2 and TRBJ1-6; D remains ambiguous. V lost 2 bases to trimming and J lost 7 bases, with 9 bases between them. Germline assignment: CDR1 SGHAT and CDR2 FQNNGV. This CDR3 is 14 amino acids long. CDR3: CASSLMESNSPLHF. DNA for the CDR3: TGTGCCAGCAGCTTAATGGAGTCCAATTCACCCCTCCACTTT.

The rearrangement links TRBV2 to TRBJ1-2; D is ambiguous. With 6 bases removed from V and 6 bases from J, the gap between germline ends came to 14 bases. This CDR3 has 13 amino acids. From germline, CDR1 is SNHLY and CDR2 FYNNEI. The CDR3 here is CASRRGLLDGYTF. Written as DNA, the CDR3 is TGTGCCAGCAGACGTGGACTGCTCGATGGCTACACCTTC.

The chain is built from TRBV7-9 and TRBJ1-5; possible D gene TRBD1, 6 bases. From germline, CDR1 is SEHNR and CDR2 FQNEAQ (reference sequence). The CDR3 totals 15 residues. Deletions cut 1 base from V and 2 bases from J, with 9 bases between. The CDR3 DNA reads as TGTGCCAGCAGCTTAGGGCCAGGGGGCAATCAGCCCCAGCATTTT. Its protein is CASSLGPGGNQPQHF.

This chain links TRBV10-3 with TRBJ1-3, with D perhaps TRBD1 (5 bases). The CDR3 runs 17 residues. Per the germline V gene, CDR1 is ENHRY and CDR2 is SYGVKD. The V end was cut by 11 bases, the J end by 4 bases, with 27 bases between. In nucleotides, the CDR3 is TGTGCCTCTCGGGGAGGATCAGGGCAGGTGAAAGGAAACACCATATATTTT. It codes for CASRGGSGQVKGNTIYF.

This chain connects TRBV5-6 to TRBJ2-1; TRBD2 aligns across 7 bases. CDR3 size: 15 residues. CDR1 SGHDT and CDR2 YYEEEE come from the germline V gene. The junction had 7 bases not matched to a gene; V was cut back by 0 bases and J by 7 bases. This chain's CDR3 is CASSLVGNSGNEQFF. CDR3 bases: TGTGCCAGCAGCTTGGTTGGTAATAGCGGGAATGAGCAGTTCTTC.

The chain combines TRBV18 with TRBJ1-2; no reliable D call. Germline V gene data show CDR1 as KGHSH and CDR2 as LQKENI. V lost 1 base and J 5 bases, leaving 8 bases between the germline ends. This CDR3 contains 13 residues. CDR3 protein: CASSPRAGYGYTF. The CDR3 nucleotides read TGTGCCAGCTCACCACGGGCAGGTTATGGCTACACCTTC. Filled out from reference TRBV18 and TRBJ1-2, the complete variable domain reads NAGVMQNPRHLVRRRGQEARLRCSPMKGHSHVYWYRQLPEEGLKFMVYLQKENIIDESGMPKERFSAEFPKEGPSILRIQQVVRGDSAAYFCASSPRAGYGYTFGSGTRLTVV.